This is a list of T cell receptor beta chains from one sample in a study of blood T cells in healthy people across ages. Each CDR3 protein gets one entry after TCRdb re-called the 5' RACE reads with MiXCR. This table holds 980,000 or so distinct CDR3 sequences, roughly 52% found once. Sequencing was done on a sample of blood. These receptors were obtained from a man in his thirties or forties in good health. CDR3s include the opening cysteine and the closing phenylalanine or tryptophan. D genes are given only for firm matches. Size is stated for part of the rows, as once, few or many counts, or as a class when the clone is expanded.

TGTGCCAGCAGTGAACTGAGGGGTAGCGGCTACACCTTC	CASSELRGSGYTF	TRBJ1-2	TRBV6-1	.	.
TGTGCCAGCAGCGTCGATCAGGGGATTAACTATGGCTACACCTTC	CASSVDQGINYGYTF	TRBJ1-2	TRBV13	.	.
TGTGCCAGCAGCTCCTCGACAGGCTTCAATCAGCCCCAGCATTTT	CASSSSTGFNQPQHF	TRBJ1-5	TRBV7-9	.	.
TGTGCCAGCAGCGTGCAACCATTCGGCACAGATACGCAGTATTTT	CASSVQPFGTDTQYF	TRBJ2-3	TRBV9	.	.
TGTGCCAGCAGTCCTGGACTAGCGGTCTTCGATGAGCAGTTCTTC	CASSPGLAVFDEQFF	TRBJ2-1	TRBV27	TRBD2	.
TGTGCCAGCAGCGCCCGGGACATCTATGGCTACACCTTC	CASSARDIYGYTF	TRBJ1-2	TRBV2	.	.
TGTGCCAGCAGCCTATCCGAGGTCGACGAGCAGTACTTC	CASSLSEVDEQYF	TRBJ2-7	TRBV7-9	.	.
TGCGCCAGCAGGACTAGCGGGAATTACAATGAGCAGTTCTTC	CASRTSGNYNEQFF	TRBJ2-1	TRBV5-1	TRBD2	.
TGCAGTGCTGATTCGCAGGGGATCCACAATGAGCAGTTCTTC	CSADSQGIHNEQFF	TRBJ2-1	TRBV20-1	.	.
TGTGCCAGCCATGGACTGGGTCGGGAGCAGTACTTC	CASHGLGREQYF	TRBJ2-4	TRBV7-2	.	.
TGTGCCAGCAAGCAAGGGAGGAACACTGAAGCTTTCTTT	CASKQGRNTEAFF	TRBJ1-1	TRBV6-6	.	few
TGTGCCAGCAGCTCCGGGACTAGAGTGCAGTACTTC	CASSSGTRVQYF	TRBJ2-7	TRBV12-3/TRBV12-4	TRBD2	many
TGTGCCAGCAGCTTAGCCGGGCAGAAGAGCTTTAATTCACCCCTCCACTTT	CASSLAGQKSFNSPLHF	TRBJ1-6	TRBV7-9	.	.
TGTGCCAGCTCACCATCTCCCCTGGTTACAGGGGTTAATTTTGGCGAGCAGTACTTC	CASSPSPLVTGVNFGEQYF	TRBJ2-7	TRBV18	TRBD1	.
TGCAGTGCTAGAGTCCTTAATAAAAAACTGTTTTTT	CSARVLNKKLFF	TRBJ1-4	TRBV20-1	.	once
TGCAGTGCTAGAGCAAGGGGGACCAGCAATCAGCCCCAGCATTTT	CSARARGTSNQPQHF	TRBJ1-5	TRBV20-1	.	.
TGTGCCAGCAGCTTGGGCGGGCCATTCGAAACTTTCTTT	CASSLGGPFETFF	TRBJ1-1	TRBV5-5	.	.
TGCAGCGGAACCGGGACAGGGGACTATGGCTACACCTTC	CSGTGTGDYGYTF	TRBJ1-2	TRBV29-1	TRBD1	few
TGTGCCAGCGGCAGGCGGGTCACAGATACGCAGTATTTT	CASGRRVTDTQYF	TRBJ2-3	TRBV9	.	.
TGTGCCAGCAGCCGACCGGGACAGGGAAATTACGAGCAGTACTTC	CASSRPGQGNYEQYF	TRBJ2-7	TRBV7-9	TRBD1	few
TGTGCCAGCAGCTCTTGGACTAGCGGGGGGAGTACAAATGAGCAGTTCTTC	CASSSWTSGGSTNEQFF	TRBJ2-1	TRBV7-2	TRBD2	.
TGTGCCAGCAGGGGGTCGGCAGGGCAGGGGTACTTC	CASRGSAGQGYF	TRBJ2-7	TRBV28	.	many
TGTGCCATCAGGAGAGACAGGGGCCACGCAGATACGCAGTATTTT	CAIRRDRGHADTQYF	TRBJ2-3	TRBV10-3	TRBD1	once
TGTGCCAGCAGTCAGACCAGGGGTCGCGAGCAGTACTTC	CASSQTRGREQYF	TRBJ2-7	TRBV12-3/TRBV12-4	.	.
TGTGCCTGGAGTGCCCCCAGTGCGTGGGCCAAAAACATTCAGTACTTC	CAWSAPSAWAKNIQYF	TRBJ2-4	TRBV30	.	.
TGTGCCAGCAGTGGTCCGACAGTCTCAATCGCAGAGACCCAGTACTTC	CASSGPTVSIAETQYF	TRBJ2-5	TRBV6-6	.	once
TGCAGCGTTGAAGGCCGGGACAGGGAGCTCTATGAGCAGTTCTTC	CSVEGRDRELYEQFF	TRBJ2-1	TRBV29-1	TRBD1	few